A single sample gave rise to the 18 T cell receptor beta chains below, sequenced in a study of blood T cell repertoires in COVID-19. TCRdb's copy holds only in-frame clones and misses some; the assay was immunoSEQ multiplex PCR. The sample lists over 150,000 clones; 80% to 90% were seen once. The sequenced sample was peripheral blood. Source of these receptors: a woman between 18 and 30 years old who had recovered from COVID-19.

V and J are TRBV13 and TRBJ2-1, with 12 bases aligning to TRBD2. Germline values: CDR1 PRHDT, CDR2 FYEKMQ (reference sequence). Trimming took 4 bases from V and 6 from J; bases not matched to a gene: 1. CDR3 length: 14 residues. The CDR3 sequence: CASSSSGGANEQFF. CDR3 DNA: TGTGCCAGCAGCTCTAGCGGGGGGGCCAATGAGCAGTTCTTC. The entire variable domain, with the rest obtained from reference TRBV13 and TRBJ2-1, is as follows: AAGVIQSPRHLIKEKRETATLKCYPIPRHDTVYWYQQGPGQDPQFLISFYEKMQSDKGSIPDRFSAQQFSDYHSELNMSSLELGDSALYFCASSSSGGANEQFFGPGTRLTVL.

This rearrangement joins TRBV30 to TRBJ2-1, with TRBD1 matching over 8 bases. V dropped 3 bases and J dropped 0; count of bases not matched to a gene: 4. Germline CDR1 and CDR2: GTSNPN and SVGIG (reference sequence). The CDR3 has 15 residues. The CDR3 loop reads CAWRKTGVSYNEQFF. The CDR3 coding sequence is TGTGCCTGGAGGAAGACAGGGGTCTCCTACAATGAGCAGTTCTTC. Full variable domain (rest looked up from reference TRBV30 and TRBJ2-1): SQTIHQWPATLVQPVGSPLSLECTVEGTSNPNLYWYRQAAGRGLQLLFYSVGIGQISSEVPQNLSASRPQDRQFILSSKKLLLSDSGFYLCAWRKTGVSYNEQFFGPGTRLTVL.

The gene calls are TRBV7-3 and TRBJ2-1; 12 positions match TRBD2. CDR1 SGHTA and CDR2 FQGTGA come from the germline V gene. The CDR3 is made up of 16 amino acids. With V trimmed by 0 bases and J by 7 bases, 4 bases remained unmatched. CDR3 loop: CASSLTTSGSRNEQFF. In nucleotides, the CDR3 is TGTGCCAGCAGCTTAACGACTAGCGGGAGTCGGAATGAGCAGTTCTTC.

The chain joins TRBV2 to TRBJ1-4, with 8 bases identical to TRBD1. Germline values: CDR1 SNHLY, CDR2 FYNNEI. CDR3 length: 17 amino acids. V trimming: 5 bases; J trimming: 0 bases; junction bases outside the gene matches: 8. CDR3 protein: CASSPPQGEATNEKLFF. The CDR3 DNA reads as TGTGCCAGCAGTCCTCCACAGGGGGAAGCAACTAATGAAAAACTGTTTTTT.

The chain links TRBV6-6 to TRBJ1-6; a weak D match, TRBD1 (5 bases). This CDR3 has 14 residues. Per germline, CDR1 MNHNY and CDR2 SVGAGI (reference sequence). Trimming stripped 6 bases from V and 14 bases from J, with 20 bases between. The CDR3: CASRRGTDGGTLHF. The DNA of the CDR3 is TGTGCCAGCAGGCGCGGGACGGATGGTGGAACCCTCCACTTT.

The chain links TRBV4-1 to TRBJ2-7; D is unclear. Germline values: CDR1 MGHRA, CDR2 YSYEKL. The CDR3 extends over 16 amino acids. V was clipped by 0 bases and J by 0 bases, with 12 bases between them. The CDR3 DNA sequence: TGCGCCAGCAGCCAAGATCCCAGCGAGTACTCCTACGAGCAGTACTTC. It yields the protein CASSQDPSEYSYEQYF.

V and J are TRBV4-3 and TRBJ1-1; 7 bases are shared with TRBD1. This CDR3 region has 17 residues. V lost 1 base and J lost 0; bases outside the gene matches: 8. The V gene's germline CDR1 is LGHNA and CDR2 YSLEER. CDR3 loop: CASSQAPPGTVNTEAFF. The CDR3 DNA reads TGCGCCAGCAGCCAAGCGCCCCCCGGGACAGTGAACACTGAAGCTTTCTTT.

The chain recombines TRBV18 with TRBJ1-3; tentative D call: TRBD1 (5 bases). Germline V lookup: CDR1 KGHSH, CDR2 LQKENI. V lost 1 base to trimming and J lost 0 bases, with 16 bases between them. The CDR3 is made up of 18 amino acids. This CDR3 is CASSPLNRQILSGNTIYF. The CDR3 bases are TGTGCCAGCTCACCACTCAATAGACAGATCCTCTCTGGAAACACCATATATTTT. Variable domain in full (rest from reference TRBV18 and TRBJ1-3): NAGVMQNPRHLVRRRGQEARLRCSPMKGHSHVYWYRQLPEEGLKFMVYLQKENIIDESGMPKERFSAEFPKEGPSILRIQQVVRGDSAAYFCASSPLNRQILSGNTIYFGEGSWLTVV.

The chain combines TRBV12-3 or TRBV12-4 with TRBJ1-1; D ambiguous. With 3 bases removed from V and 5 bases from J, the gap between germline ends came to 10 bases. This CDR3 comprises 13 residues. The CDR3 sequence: CASSFSGRTEAFF. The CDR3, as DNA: TGTGCCAGCAGTTTTTCGGGGAGAACTGAAGCTTTCTTT.

The CDR3 DNA sequence: TGTGCCAGCAGCTTCGGGGAGGGCACTGAAGCTTTCTTT. Its translation is CASSFGEGTEAFF. The V and J genes are TRBV7-3 and TRBJ1-1, with D unclear. This CDR3 is 13 amino acids long. V dropped 3 bases and J dropped 4 bases, with 9 bases sitting between them. Germline V CDR1 and CDR2: SGHTA, FQGTGA.

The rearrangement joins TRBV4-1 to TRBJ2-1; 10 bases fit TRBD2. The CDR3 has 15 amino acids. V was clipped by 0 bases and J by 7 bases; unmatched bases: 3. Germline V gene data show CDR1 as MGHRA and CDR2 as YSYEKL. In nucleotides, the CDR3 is TGCGCCAGCAGCCAAGAAAGCGGGAGGGATAATGAGCAGTTCTTC. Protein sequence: CASSQESGRDNEQFF.

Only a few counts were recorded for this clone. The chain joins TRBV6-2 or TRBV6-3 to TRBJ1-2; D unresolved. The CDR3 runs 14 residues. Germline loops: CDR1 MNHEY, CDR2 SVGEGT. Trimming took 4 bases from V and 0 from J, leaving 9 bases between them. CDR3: CASSLGSTNYGYTF. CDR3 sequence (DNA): TGTGCCAGCAGTTTAGGGAGTACTAACTATGGCTACACCTTC.

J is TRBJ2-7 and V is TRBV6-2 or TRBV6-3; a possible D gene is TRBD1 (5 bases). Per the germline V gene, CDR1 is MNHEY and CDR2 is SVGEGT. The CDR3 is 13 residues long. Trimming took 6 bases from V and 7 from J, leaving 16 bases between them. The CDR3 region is CASSRTPAGEQYV. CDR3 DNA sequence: TGTGCCAGCAGCCGCACACCCGCAGGGGAGCAGTACGTC.

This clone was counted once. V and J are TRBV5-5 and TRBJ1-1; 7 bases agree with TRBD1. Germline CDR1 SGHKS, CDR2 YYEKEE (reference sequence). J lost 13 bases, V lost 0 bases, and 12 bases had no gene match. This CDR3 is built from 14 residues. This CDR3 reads CASSLAQGFDERFF. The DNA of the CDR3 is TGTGCCAGCAGCTTGGCACAGGGGTTCGACGAGCGTTTCTTT.

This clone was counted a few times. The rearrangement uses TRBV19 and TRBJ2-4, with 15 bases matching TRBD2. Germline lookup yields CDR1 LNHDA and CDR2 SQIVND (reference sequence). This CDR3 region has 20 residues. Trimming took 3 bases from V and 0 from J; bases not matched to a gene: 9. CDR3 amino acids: CASSIGLAGGSYLAKNIQYF. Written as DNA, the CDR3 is TGTGCCAGTAGTATCGGACTAGCGGGAGGGTCATACTTAGCCAAAAACATTCAGTACTTC.

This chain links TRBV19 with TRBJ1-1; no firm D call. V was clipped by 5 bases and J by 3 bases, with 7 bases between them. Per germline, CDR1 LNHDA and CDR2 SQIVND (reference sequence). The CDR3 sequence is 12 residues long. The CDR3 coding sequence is TGTGCCAGTAGTCCGGGGTACACTGAAGCTTTCTTT. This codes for CASSPGYTEAFF.

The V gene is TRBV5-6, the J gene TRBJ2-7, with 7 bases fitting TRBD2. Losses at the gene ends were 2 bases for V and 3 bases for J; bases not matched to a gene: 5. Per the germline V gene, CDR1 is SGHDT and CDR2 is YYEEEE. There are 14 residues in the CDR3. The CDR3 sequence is CASSFGGTVYEQYF. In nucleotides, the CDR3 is TGTGCCAGCAGCTTCGGGGGGACGGTCTACGAGCAGTACTTC.

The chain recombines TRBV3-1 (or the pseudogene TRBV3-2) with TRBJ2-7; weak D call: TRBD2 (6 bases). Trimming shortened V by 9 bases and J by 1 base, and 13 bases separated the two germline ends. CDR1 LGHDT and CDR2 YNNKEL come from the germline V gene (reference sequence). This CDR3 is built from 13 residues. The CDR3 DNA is TGTGCCAGTTCGGGACTTGGGTCCTACGAGCAGTACTTC. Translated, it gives CASSGLGSYEQYF.